Sequencing of this T cell receptor beta chain was carried out in a study of identical twins. Concerning this clonotype itself: Its antigen is not identified.

This CDR3 has 14 amino acids. V was shortened by 4 bases and J by 4 bases, with 12 bases between the two germline ends. Per germline, CDR1 SGHDT and CDR2 YYEEEE. Each CDR3 protein is one row after TCRdb ran MiXCR on the 5' RACE reads. The sample consists of 1.5 million to 2 million distinct CDR3 sequences, about 32% of them appearing once. Study results and limitations: Modeled out-of-frame TCR alpha sharing in monozygotic twins fell below observed levels.

This chain links TRBV5-6 with TRBJ2-1; D possibly corresponds to TRBD1 (6 bases). This TCR came from a newborn girl in good health. Sequencing input: cord blood. CDR3 sequence (DNA): TGTGCCAGCAGCCACACAGGGAGATACAATGAGCAGTTCTTC. Its protein product is CASSHTGRYNEQFF.